The T cell receptor (beta chain) under discussion was sequenced for a study of blood T cell repertoires in COVID-19 (dated by TCRdb to 2020 to 2022). With respect to the entire study: Samples covering the acute and convalescent phases of COVID-19 were provided by collaborators in the United States, Italy and Spain. Sample metadata almost always included a de-identified subject ID, COVID-19 status, age in years and sex. Where available, HLA class I and class II types were taken from metadata supplied by the sample provider and were not determined by assay-based typing. The repertoires were released in a freely available public database meant as a resource for research on the immune response to SARS-CoV-2. Subjects who had been exposed to COVID-19, were actively infected with it, or had recovered from it provided the deeply sampled blood TCRbeta repertoires that made up the dataset. The samples were drawn from the first 160 participants of the ongoing ImmuneRACE study and from 1,254 subjects provided by 6 global collaborators. The material from the prospective study consisted of cDNA or gDNA derived from T cells, B-cell-depleted T cells, or PBMCs. General findings and caveats noted by the study authors: Clinical and demographic metadata were provided uncurated, with the amount varying by source and participant.

Each collaborating institution followed its own protocols to collect whole blood in K2EDTA tubes. For TCRbeta analysis, collaborators shipped samples as frozen whole blood, isolated PBMCs, or DNA extracted from either of those sample types. In the case of this clone: This receptor's antigen is unknown. The input lacks base qualities; no much larger clone sits a single base away.

The immunoSEQ Assay, a bias-controlled multiplex PCR, was used to amplify TCRbeta CDR3 regions from genomic DNA. In the authors' own workflow: Within the assay, amplification of reference gene primers was used to estimate how many nucleated cells each sample contained. To quantify the absolute abundance of each unique TCRbeta CDR3 rearrangement, sequence reads were collapsed and filtered. For each sample, productive Simpson clonality was calculated as the square root of Simpson's diversity index over productive rearrangements. TCRdb obtained this table from immuneACCESS and retained in-frame rearrangements with V and J assigned. These tables miss some clones; where compared with another copy, unresolved V genes account for less than half of the shortfall, and the remainder is unexplained. That table supplies the V and J calls and clone size; D and trimming were determined from the DNA. The sample has 290,000 or so clones on record, approximately 90% of them singletons. The ten largest clones add up to roughly 2% of the sample.

Reading from cysteine to phenylalanine, the CDR3 counts 14 amino acids. The CDR3 DNA has 42 bases and is translated from base 1. As encoded in the germline V gene, CDR1 is MNHEY while CDR2 is SVGEGT. Germline trimming: 6 bases from V, 4 bases from J; junction bases outside gene matches: 7. This receptor chain uses TRBV6-2 or TRBV6-3 and TRBJ2-7; the junction holds 9 bases that match TRBD2. The sequencing input was peripheral blood. The origin of this receptor is a man aged 18 to 30 with active or convalescent COVID-19. CDR3 loop: CASSRRGGRYEQYF. The bases are TGTGCCAGCAGCCGGCGGGGGGGCCGTTACGAGCAGTACTTC.